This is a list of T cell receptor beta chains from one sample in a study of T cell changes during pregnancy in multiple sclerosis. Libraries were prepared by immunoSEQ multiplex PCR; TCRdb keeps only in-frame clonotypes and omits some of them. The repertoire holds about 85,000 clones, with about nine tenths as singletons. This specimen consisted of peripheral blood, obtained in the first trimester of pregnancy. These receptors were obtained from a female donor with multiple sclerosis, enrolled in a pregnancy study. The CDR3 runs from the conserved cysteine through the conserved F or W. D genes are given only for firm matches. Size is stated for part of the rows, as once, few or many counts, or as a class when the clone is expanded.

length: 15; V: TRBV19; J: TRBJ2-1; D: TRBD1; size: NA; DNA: TGTGCCAGTAGTCGGACAGGGGGTCGGGACAATGAGCAGTTCTTC; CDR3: CASSRTGGRDNEQFF
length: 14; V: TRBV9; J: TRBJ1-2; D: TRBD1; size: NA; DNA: TGTGCCAGCAGCGTGGGGGACAGGGCGCGCGGCTACACCTTC; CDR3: CASSVGDRARGYTF
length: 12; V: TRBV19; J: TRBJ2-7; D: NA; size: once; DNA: TGTGCCAGTAGTAGTAGTCTCTACGAGCAGTACTTC; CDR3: CASSSSLYEQYF
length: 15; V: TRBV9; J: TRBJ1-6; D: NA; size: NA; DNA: TGTGCCAGCAGCGTAGCCGCAGTGGACACTTCACCCCTCCACTTT; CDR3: CASSVAAVDTSPLHF
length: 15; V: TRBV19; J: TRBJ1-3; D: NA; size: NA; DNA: TGTGCCAGTAGTATAGTTCAGGCGTCTGGAAACACCATATATTTT; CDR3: CASSIVQASGNTIYF
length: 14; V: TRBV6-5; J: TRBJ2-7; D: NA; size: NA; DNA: TGTGCCAGCAGCCCACAACAGGAGGGGATCGAGCAGTACTTC; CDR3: CASSPQQEGIEQYF
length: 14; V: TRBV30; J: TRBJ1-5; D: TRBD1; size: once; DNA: TGTGCCTGGAGCCGGGACAGGGGAGCTCAGCCCCAGCATTTT; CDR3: CAWSRDRGAQPQHF
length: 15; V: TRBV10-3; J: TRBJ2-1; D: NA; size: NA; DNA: TGTGCCATCAACCAAATGTCCGACCCCGCGCGGGGGCAGTTCTTC; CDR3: CAINQMSDPARGQFF
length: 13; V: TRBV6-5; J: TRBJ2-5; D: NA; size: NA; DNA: TGTGCCAGCAGTTACGGACTTGTGGAGACCCAGTACTTC; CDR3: CASSYGLVETQYF
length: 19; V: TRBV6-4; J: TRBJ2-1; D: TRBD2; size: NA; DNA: TGTGCCAGCAGTGACTCAAGCGGGGGGTCCTACCACTCCTACAATGAGCAGTTCTTC; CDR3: CASSDSSGGSYHSYNEQFF
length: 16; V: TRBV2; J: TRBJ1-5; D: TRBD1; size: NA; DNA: TGTGCCAGCAGTCACGCCGGGACAGGGATAGGTCAGCCCCAGCATTTT; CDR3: CASSHAGTGIGQPQHF
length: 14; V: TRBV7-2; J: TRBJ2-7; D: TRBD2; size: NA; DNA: TGTGCCAGCAGCTCGCTAGCGGGGAACTACGAGCAGTACTTC; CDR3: CASSSLAGNYEQYF
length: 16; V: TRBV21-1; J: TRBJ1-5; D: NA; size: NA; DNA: TGTGCCAGCAGCAAACCCCAAGGGGGGGAGCCTCAGCCCCAGCATTTT; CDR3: CASSKPQGGEPQPQHF
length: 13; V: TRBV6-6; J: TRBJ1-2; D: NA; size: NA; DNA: TGTGCCAGCAGTTACTCGAAAGTAGAAGGCTACACCTTC; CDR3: CASSYSKVEGYTF
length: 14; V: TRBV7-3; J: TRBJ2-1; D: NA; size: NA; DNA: TGTGCCAGCAGCCCCTGGGGAGCGGACAATGAGCAGTTCTTC; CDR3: CASSPWGADNEQFF
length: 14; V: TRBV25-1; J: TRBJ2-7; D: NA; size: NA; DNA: TGTGCCAGCAGTGAAGGGGAGTGGCCGGGCGAGCAGTACTTC; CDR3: CASSEGEWPGEQYF
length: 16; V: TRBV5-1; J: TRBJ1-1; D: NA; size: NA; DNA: TGCGCCAGCAGCTCCTCAGGAGGGTCGGGAAACACTGAAGCTTTCTTT; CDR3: CASSSSGGSGNTEAFF
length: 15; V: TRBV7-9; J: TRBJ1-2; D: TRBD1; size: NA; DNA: TGTGCCAGCAGCTTGTCCGGGGGGGACAGGGACCGCTACACCTTC; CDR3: CASSLSGGDRDRYTF
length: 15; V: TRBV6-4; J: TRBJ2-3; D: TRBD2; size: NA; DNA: TGTGCCAGCGGGACCGGGACTAGCGCCACAGATACGCAGTATTTT; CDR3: CASGTGTSATDTQYF
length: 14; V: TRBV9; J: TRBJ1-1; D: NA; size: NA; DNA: TGTGCCAGCAGCGTCACGGGGGGCGGCACTGAAGCTTTCTTT; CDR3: CASSVTGGGTEAFF
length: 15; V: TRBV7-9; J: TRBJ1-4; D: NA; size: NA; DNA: TGTGCCAGCAGCTTAGGAACACAGGGCCGTGAAAAACTGTTTTTT; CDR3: CASSLGTQGREKLFF
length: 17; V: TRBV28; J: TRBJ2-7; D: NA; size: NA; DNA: TGTGCCAGCAGTTCCCCCGCCGAGGAGGCGATAAACGACGAGCAGTACTTC; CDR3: CASSSPAEEAINDEQYF
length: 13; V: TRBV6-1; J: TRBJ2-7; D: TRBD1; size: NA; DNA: TGTGCCAGCACACCGGGACAGACCTACGAGCAGTACTTC; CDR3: CASTPGQTYEQYF
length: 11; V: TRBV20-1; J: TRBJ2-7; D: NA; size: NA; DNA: TGCAGTGCTAACACAGGCTACGAGCAGTACTTC; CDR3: CSANTGYEQYF
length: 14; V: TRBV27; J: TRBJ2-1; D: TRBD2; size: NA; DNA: TGTGCCAGCAGTTTGGTAGCGGGGGACAATGAGCAGTTCTTC; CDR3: CASSLVAGDNEQFF
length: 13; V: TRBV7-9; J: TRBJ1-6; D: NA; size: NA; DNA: TGTGCCAGCAGCTTCATCGGGGGTTCACCCCTCCACTTT; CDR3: CASSFIGGSPLHF
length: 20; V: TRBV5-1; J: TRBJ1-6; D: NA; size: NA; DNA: TGCGCCAGCAGCTTGGCCGGCGGCCGGAGTGGGACTATCTATAATTCACCCCTCCACTTT; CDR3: CASSLAGGRSGTIYNSPLHF
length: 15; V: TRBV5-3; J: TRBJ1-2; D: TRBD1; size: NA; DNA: TGTGCCAGAAGCGAGGGGGACAGCTTTAACTATGGCTACACCTTC; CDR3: CARSEGDSFNYGYTF
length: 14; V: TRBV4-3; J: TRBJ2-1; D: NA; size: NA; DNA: TGCGCCAGCAGCCCCAGGGGGGACGGCGATGAGCAGTTCTTC; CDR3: CASSPRGDGDEQFF